The clone carrying this TCR beta chain was detected many times. This CDR3 region has 14 residues. Per germline, CDR1 DFQATT and CDR2 SNEGSKA (reference sequence). Trimming removed 4 bases from V and 1 base from J, with 10 bases in between. Regions amplified from RNA transcripts were the TCR beta CDR3 regions. The TCR CDR3 first-round RT-PCR relied on the HTBI primer set. TCRdb redid the calling of the multiplex PCR reads with MiXCR, one entry per CDR3 protein. The repertoire consists of about 580,000 distinct CDR3 sequences, with around 46% occurring once and the leading ten covering around 8%. The data belong to a study of T cells in Graves' hyperthyroidism and ophthalmopathy.

This TCR was recovered from a woman younger than 35 with Graves' hyperthyroidism. Sequencing used peripheral blood or thyroid tissue (not recorded which). The chain combines TRBV20-1 with TRBJ2-2, with D unresolved. The CDR3 DNA reads TGCAGTGCTAAAGAGACGGAGAACACCGGGGAGCTGTTTTTT. It specifies CSAKETENTGELFF.